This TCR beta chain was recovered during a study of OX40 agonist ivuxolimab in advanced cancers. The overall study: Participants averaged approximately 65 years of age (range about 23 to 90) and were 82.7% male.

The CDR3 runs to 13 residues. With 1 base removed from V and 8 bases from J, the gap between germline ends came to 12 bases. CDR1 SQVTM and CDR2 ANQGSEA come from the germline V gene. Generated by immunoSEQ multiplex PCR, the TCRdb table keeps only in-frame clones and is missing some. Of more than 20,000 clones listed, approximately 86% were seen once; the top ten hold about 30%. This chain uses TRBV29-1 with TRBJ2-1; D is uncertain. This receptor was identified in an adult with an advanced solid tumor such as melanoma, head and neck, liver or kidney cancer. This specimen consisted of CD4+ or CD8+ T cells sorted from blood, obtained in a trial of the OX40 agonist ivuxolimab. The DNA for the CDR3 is TGCAGCGTTGAAGGTCTGTCCCCCTATGAGCAGTTCTTC. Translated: CSVEGLSPYEQFF.